This T cell receptor beta chain appears in the sequencing data of a study of technical replicates of blood from a few donors. The germline V gene encodes CDR1 SGDLS and CDR2 YYNGEE. The trim removed 5 bases at V and 7 bases at J, leaving 11 bases unmatched. The CDR3 contains 14 residues. The protocol was immunoSEQ multiplex PCR, while the TCRdb copy is restricted to in-frame clones and leaves out a portion. The sample shows around 90,000 clones, just under 95% of them seen only once. Sequencing used T cells isolated from PBMCs. The chain uses TRBV9 and TRBJ1-2; 7 positions match TRBD1. The sequence derives from a human donor in good health. CDR3 sequence reads: CASRDDRALGGYTF. The DNA for the CDR3 is TGTGCCAGCAGGGATGACAGGGCTCTCGGTGGCTACACCTTC. The variable domain in full, with the rest retrieved from reference TRBV9 and TRBJ1-2, is DSGVTQTPKHLITATGQRVTLRCSPRSGDLSVYWYQQSLDQGLQFLIQYYNGEERAKGNILERFSAQQFPDLHSELNLSSLELGDSALYFCASRDDRALGGYTFGSGTRLTVV.